The text below deals with one T cell receptor beta chain. This specimen belongs to a study of TIL therapy for anti-PD-1-resistant metastatic lung cancer. Time point of the sample: pre-treatment sample, taken before nivolumab and TIL therapy. Sequencing used immunoSEQ v3. Sequenced by immunoSEQ multiplex PCR; TCRdb stores in-frame clones only, minus some. The sample contains 60,000 or so clones, roughly 66% of which appear only once. The J segment lost 6 bases and the V segment lost 2 bases, leaving 10 bases of the junction unmatched. The V gene's germline CDR1 is SGHNT and CDR2 YYREEE (reference sequence). CDR3 size: 16 residues.

The receptor was derived from a person aged 25-85 years with non-small cell lung cancer. The specimen comprised blood, sampled at baseline. This rearrangement joins TRBV5-4 to TRBJ2-2, with TRBD2 matching over 7 bases. For the CDR3, the DNA is TGTGCCAGCAGCTTAAGAGCGGGATATGGCTCCGGGGAGCTGTTTTTT. This encodes CASSLRAGYGSGELFF.